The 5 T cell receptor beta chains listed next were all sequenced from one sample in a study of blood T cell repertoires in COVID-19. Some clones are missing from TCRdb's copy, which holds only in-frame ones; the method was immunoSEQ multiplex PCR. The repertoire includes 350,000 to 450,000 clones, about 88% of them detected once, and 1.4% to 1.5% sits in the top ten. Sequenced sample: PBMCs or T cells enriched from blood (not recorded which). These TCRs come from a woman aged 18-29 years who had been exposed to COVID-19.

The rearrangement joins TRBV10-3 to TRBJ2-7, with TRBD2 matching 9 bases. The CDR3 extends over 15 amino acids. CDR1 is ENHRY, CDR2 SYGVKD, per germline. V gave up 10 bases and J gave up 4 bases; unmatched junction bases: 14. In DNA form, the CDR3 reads TGTGCCACTGGGGTAGGTAGCGGGGGAGGGTACGAGCAGTACTTC. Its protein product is CATGVGSGGGYEQYF.

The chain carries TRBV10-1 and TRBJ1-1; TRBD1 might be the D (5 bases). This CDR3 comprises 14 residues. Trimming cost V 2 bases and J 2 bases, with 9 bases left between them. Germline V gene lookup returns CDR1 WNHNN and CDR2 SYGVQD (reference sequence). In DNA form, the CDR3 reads TGCGCCAGCAGTGAGGCGGGGGTAAACACTGAAGCTTTCTTT. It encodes CASSEAGVNTEAFF.

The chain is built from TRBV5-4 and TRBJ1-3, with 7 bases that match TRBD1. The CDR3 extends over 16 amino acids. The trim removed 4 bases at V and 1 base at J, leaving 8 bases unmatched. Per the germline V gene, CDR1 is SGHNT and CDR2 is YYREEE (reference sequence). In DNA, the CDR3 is TGTGCCAGCAGCACGATCGACAGGGATTCTGGAAACACCATATATTTT. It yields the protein CASSTIDRDSGNTIYF.

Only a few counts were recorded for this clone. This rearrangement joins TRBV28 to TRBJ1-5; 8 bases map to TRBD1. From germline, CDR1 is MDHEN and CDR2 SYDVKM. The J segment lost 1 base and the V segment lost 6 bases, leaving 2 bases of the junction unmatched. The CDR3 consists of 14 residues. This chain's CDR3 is CASSRTGSNQPQHF. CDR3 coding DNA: TGTGCCAGCAGCCGGACAGGGAGCAATCAGCCCCAGCATTTT.

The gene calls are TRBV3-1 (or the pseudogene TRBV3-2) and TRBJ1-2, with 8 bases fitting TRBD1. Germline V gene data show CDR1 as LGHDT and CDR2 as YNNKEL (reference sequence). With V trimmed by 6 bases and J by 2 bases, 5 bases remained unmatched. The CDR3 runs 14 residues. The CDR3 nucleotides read TGTGCCAGCAGATACGGACAGGGCAACTATGGCTACACCTTC. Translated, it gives CASRYGQGNYGYTF.